This TCR beta chain is from a study of vaccination and CD4 T cells after COVID-19. Time point: late sampling 161 to 241 days after vaccination in a few convalescent patients. Stated treatment: approximately nine-day PBMC culture with coronavirus spike peptide pools or control peptides (ViraFEST assay). Approximately 2 million PBMCs were grown per well alongside 10 IU/ml IL-2 and about 9.3 ug/ml peptide pools. Oncomine TCR Beta short-read sequencing was applied to DNA from cultured CD4+ T cells. TCRdb re-called the PCR reads through MiXCR, storing one row per CDR3 protein. Among about 20,000 distinct CDR3 sequences listed, 40% to 50% were seen once. This clonotype was seen a handful of times. Its specificity is not known. Germline lookup yields CDR1 LNHNV and CDR2 YYDKDF (reference sequence). V dropped 0 bases and J dropped 0 bases, with 10 bases sitting between them. The CDR3 is 16 amino acids.

This clonotype was obtained from a human donor who had recovered from COVID-19. The sample consisted of CD4+ T cells from blood, cultured in vitro, taken about 7 months after SARS-CoV-2 vaccination. The rearrangement uses TRBV15 and TRBJ2-3; D may be TRBD1 (6 bases). The CDR3 nucleotides are TGTGCCACCAGCAGAGATATAGGACAGAGCACAGATACGCAGTATTTT. The encoded protein is CATSRDIGQSTDTQYF. Using reference TRBV15 and TRBJ2-3 for the parts outside the CDR3, the full variable domain is DAMVIQNPRYQVTQFGKPVTLSCSQTLNHNVMYWYQQKSSQAPKLLFHYYDKDFNNEADTPDNFQSRRPNTSFCFLDIRSPGLGDTAMYLCATSRDIGQSTDTQYFGPGTRLTVL.